The clone carrying this TCR beta chain came up many times. Antigen: not known. Donors were ostensibly healthy at sampling, although undocumented immune exposures were probable. PCR amplification relied on 60 Vbeta primers (plus 13 Jbeta primers). Repertoires were generated with immunoSEQ multiplex PCR, while TCRdb's copy carries only in-frame clones and drops some. Here the sample spans more than 110,000 clones, about 76% being singletons. These data belong to a study of cytomegalovirus exposure and HLA in healthy donors. The V and J ends lost 5 bases and 1 base respectively, with 8 bases between them. The CDR3 is 13 amino acids. Germline loops: CDR1 SEHNR, CDR2 FQNEAQ (reference sequence). Study conclusions and caveats: There were reportedly fewer N-insertions in an Asian-associated ancestry cluster than the approximately 670-donor mean, in a later analysis. Only CMV serostatus was available as immune exposure information. The CMV antigen specificity of a few CMV-associated chains was confirmed through in vitro analysis.

The rearrangement uses TRBV7-9 and TRBJ1-1, with D unclear. The source material was PBMCs. This clonotype originated in a man between 18 and 35 years old in good health and CMV-seronegative. CDR3 in amino acids: CASSLDTNTEAFF. CDR3 in DNA: TGTGCCAGCAGCCTAGACACGAACACTGAAGCTTTCTTT.